This TCR beta chain appears in the sequencing data of a study of shared clonotypes between healthy human individuals. Study-wide background: The study drew on two women and a few men aged 18 to 49 as donors. Each donor had three CD4 naive, three CD4 memory, two CD8 naive and one CD8 memory plate.

Method: immunoSEQ multiplex PCR; TCRdb's copy keeps in-frame clones and lacks some. The data hold about 2.4 million clones, with approximately 90% observed a single time. Comment on this clone: Its antigen is as yet unknown.

General study points: The sampled material consisted only of blood, and tissue repertoires are likely to differ. Some naive CD4 clonotypes, roughly 5%, turned up in common across a handful of donors.

The germline V gene encodes CDR1 SGHNT and CDR2 YYREEE (reference sequence). The CDR3 is made up of 14 amino acids. The germline V and J ends were trimmed by 4 bases and 2 bases, with 12 bases remaining between them. The clonotype originates from a man aged 18 to 29 in good health. Sequenced: naive CD4+ T cells sorted from blood. Indicated subset: CD45RA+ positively selected. This sequence joins TRBV5-4 and TRBJ1-2; D possibly corresponds to TRBD1 (5 bases). The CDR3 region is CASSRGGVNYGYTF. The DNA of the CDR3 is TGTGCCAGCAGCAGGGGTGGGGTGAACTATGGCTACACCTTC. Together with reference TRBV5-4 and TRBJ1-2, the CDR3 gives the full variable domain: ETGVTQSPTHLIKTRGQQVTLRCSSQSGHNTVSWYQQALGQGPQFIFQYYREEENGRGNFPPRFSGLQFPNYSSELNVNALELDDSALYLCASSRGGVNYGYTFGSGTRLTVV.